The 14 T cell receptor beta chains below all came from one sample that was sequenced in a study of glioma-infiltrating T cells. The iRepertoire nested amplicon-rescue multiplex PCR amplified TCR alpha and beta CDR3s from RNA. Each CDR3 protein is one row after TCRdb ran MiXCR on the multiplex PCR reads. This sample has fewer than 500,000 distinct CDR3 sequences, with about 40% found just once. Sequences were obtained from glioma tissue, nonneoplastic brain tissue, or PBMCs (not recorded which). The source is a human donor with low-grade glioma or glioblastoma, undergoing nonglioma brain surgery, or in good health (not recorded which).

In its sample, this clonotype was seen a few times. The chain couples TRBV5-4 to TRBJ2-1; perhaps TRBD2 as D (6 bases). CDR1 is SGHNT and CDR2 is YYREEE in the germline V gene (reference sequence). This CDR3 contains 14 residues. V lost 2 bases and J 5 bases, leaving 11 bases between the germline ends. The CDR3 sequence is CASSFNSGDNEQFF. As DNA, the CDR3 is TGTGCCAGCAGCTTTAATAGCGGAGACAATGAGCAGTTCTTC.

On this clonotype itself: Possible read error: a much larger clone is one base away. The chain is built from TRBV6-2 or TRBV6-3 and TRBJ2-5; TRBD1 agrees at 7 bases. This CDR3 has 16 residues. The V gene's germline CDR1 is MNHEY and CDR2 SVGEGT. CDR3: CASSYPGQVYQETKYF. For the CDR3, the DNA is TGTGCCAGCAGTTACCCCGGACAGGTCTACCAAGAGACCAAGTACTTC.

Comment on this clonotype: This may arise from a read error, as a much more abundant clone is one base away. This rearrangement joins TRBV4-1 to TRBJ1-1, with D hard to call. The germline CDR1 and CDR2 sequences are MGHRA and YSYEKL. CDR3 length: 15 residues. The V end was cut by 3 bases, the J end by 3 bases, with 14 bases between. In nucleotides, the CDR3 is TGCGCCAGCAGCCAGAGCAACAGAGGCGACACTGAAGCTTTCTTT. Translation gives CASSQSNRGDTEAFF.

The chain carries TRBV7-6 and TRBJ2-5; D is unclear. The V and J ends lost 5 bases and 4 bases respectively, with 14 bases between them. CDR1 and CDR2 from the germline V gene are SGHVS and FNYEAQ. The CDR3 consists of 14 residues. CDR3 coding DNA: TGTGCCAGCAGCGAACCCCCCAGTCGAGAGACCCAGTACTTC. Residues: CASSEPPSRETQYF.

J is TRBJ1-6 and V is TRBV20-1, with 8 bases lining up with TRBD1. Germline CDR1 DFQATT, CDR2 SNEGSKA (reference sequence). The CDR3 totals 16 residues. Unmatched junction bases numbered 8, after V lost 2 bases and J lost 5 bases. CDR3 in amino acids: CSARKPWTGHNSPLHF. The CDR3 nucleotides are TGCAGTGCTAGAAAGCCGTGGACAGGGCATAATTCACCCCTCCACTTT.

This clonotype was observed a single time. A much larger clone lies a single base off, so this may be a read error. The genes are TRBV6-2 or TRBV6-3 and TRBJ2-3; 8 bases fit TRBD2. CDR1 MNHEY and CDR2 SVGEGT come from the germline V gene. This CDR3 spans 17 amino acids. In nucleotides, the CDR3 is TGTGCCAGCAGTTCCCCCCTCAGCGGGAGAAGGACAGATACGAAGTATTTT. It is translated as CASSSPLSGRRTDTKYF.

This clonotype was recorded many times. The chain recombines TRBV27 with TRBJ1-5, with TRBD1 matching 10 bases. The V segment lost 1 base and the J segment 7 bases; nucleotides outside the gene matches: 10. Germline CDR1 reads MNHEY; CDR2 reads SMNVEV (reference sequence). CDR3 length equals 17 residues. The DNA for the CDR3 is TGTGCCAGCAGTTTATTCGGACAGGGGGAATCAGGGCAGCCCCAGCATTTT. This gives the protein CASSLFGQGESGQPQHF.

Note on this clonotype: A junction boundary mismatches the germline segment, possibly from a read error. The V call is TRBV20-1, the J call TRBJ2-7; the D call may be TRBD1 or TRBD2 (5 bases each). The CDR3 runs 10 residues. In germline, CDR1 is DFQATT, CDR2 SNEGSKA (reference sequence). CDR3 nucleotides: TGCAGTGCTTCAAGGGGTAGCGTGGACTTC. Its protein is CSASRGSVDF.

V gene TRBV5-4 combines with J gene TRBJ2-2, with unresolved D. The germline V gene encodes CDR1 SGHNT and CDR2 YYREEE (reference sequence). Trimming cost V 5 bases and J 0 bases, with 5 bases left between them. This CDR3 is built from 13 residues. The CDR3 spells CASRWSNTGELFF. CDR3 sequence (DNA): TGTGCCAGCAGATGGTCGAACACCGGGGAGCTGTTTTTT. The complete variable domain, with remaining parts taken from reference TRBV5-4 and TRBJ2-2, reads ETGVTQSPTHLIKTRGQQVTLRCSSQSGHNTVSWYQQALGQGPQFIFQYYREEENGRGNFPPRFSGLQFPNYSSELNVNALELDDSALYLCASRWSNTGELFFGEGSRLTVL.

Of note for this clonotype: One end of the junction fails to match germline, which may point to a read error. The genes are TRBV10-2 and TRBJ2-1; D gene ambiguous. CDR3 length: 13 residues. Germline lookup yields CDR1 WSHSY and CDR2 SAAADI. CDR3 nucleotides: TGTGCCAGCGAGTCACAGAACCACAATGAGCAGTTCTTC. Translation: CASESQNHNEQFF.

This clonotype was picked up many times. V is TRBV28 and J is TRBJ1-5; D is undetermined. Per germline, CDR1 MDHEN and CDR2 SYDVKM. This CDR3 region has 15 residues. V shed 6 bases and J shed 2 bases, with 14 bases lying between them. CDR3 amino acids: CASSPGGPGNQPQHF. For the CDR3, the DNA is TGTGCCAGCAGCCCGGGAGGCCCGGGCAATCAGCCCCAGCATTTT.

This clonotype has a handful of counts. The chain joins TRBV27 to TRBJ2-1, with TRBD2 matching 10 bases. Germline V gives CDR1 MNHEY, CDR2 SMNVEV (reference sequence). V shed 2 bases, J shed 3 bases, and the junction held 7 bases outside the gene matches. CDR3 length equals 17 residues. The CDR3 DNA sequence: TGTGCCAGCAGTTTAGGGCTAGCGGGAGTGCACTACAATGAGCAGTTCTTC. Its translation is CASSLGLAGVHYNEQFF.

This clonotype was picked up many times. V is TRBV6-2 or TRBV6-3 and J is TRBJ2-5; D unclear. The V end was cut by 7 bases, the J end by 4 bases, with 16 bases between. The CDR3 has 14 amino acids. Germline CDR1 is MNHEY and CDR2 is SVGEGT. CDR3 nucleotide sequence: TGTGCCAGCATGCCTCTTCTCCCCACAGAGACCCAGTACTTC. Residues: CASMPLLPTETQYF.

This clonotype is a singleton in its sample. With a much larger clone just one base away, this may be a read error. The chain carries TRBV28 and TRBJ1-1; perhaps TRBD1 as D (5 bases). Trimming shortened V by 5 bases and J by 3 bases, and 10 bases separated the two germline ends. Germline CDR1 MDHEN, CDR2 SYDVKM. There are 13 residues in the CDR3. CDR3 sequence (DNA): TGTGCCAGCAGTCCCTGGGGCTACACTGAAGCTTTCTTT. Protein product: CASSPWGYTEAFF.